The entry below gives a single T cell receptor beta chain sequence along with its context. Its target is not known. The sample originates from a study of shared clonotypes between healthy human individuals. Study-level results: Compared with clonotypes that all four donors shared, non-shared clonotypes had lower generation probabilities.

The assay was immunoSEQ multiplex PCR, and TCRdb's table has in-frame clones only and misses some. This table has about 2 million clones, less than 95% appearing once. Terminally differentiated effector memory CD45RA+ cells were excluded from the naive CD8 cells, which were CD45RO-negative and positively selected for CCR7. This clonotype was obtained from a man aged 18 to 35 in good health. The sample comprised naive CD8+ T cells sorted from blood.

For the CDR3, the DNA is TGTGCCAGCAGCTTGGCCGACGGGGTAGCCAAAAACATTCAGTACTTC. Encoded protein: CASSLADGVAKNIQYF. The rearrangement links TRBV5-4 to TRBJ2-4, with D possibly being TRBD2 (5 bases). The CDR3 length is 16 residues. Trimming removed 0 bases from V and 0 bases from J, with 10 bases in between. Per germline, CDR1 SGHNT and CDR2 YYREEE (reference sequence).